This T cell receptor (beta chain) stems from a study of response to subunit inactivated influenza vaccine. Study-level results: There was a suggestion from the authors that each seasonal influenza vaccination recruits few new T cells.

This CDR3 is 15 amino acids long. Germline CDR1 is MDHEN and CDR2 is SYDVKM. The V gene end was trimmed by 10 bases and the J gene end by 7 bases; junction bases not matched to a gene: 16. TCRdb independently ran MiXCR on the RT-PCR reads; one entry per CDR3 protein. The sample lists around 520,000 distinct CDR3 sequences, 12% seen once, with 10% in the top ten. The table lists this clonotype with a few counts. The antigen remains undetermined. Source: PBMCs from blood, taken on the day of vaccination. The gene calls are TRBV28 and TRBJ1-5; 7 nucleotides line up with TRBD1. This TCR was sampled from a man aged 50-60 years who received an inactivated influenza vaccine. This chain's CDR3 is CAMSRTGERGQPQHF. For the CDR3, the DNA is TGTGCCATGTCGCGAACAGGGGAAAGAGGACAGCCCCAGCATTTT.